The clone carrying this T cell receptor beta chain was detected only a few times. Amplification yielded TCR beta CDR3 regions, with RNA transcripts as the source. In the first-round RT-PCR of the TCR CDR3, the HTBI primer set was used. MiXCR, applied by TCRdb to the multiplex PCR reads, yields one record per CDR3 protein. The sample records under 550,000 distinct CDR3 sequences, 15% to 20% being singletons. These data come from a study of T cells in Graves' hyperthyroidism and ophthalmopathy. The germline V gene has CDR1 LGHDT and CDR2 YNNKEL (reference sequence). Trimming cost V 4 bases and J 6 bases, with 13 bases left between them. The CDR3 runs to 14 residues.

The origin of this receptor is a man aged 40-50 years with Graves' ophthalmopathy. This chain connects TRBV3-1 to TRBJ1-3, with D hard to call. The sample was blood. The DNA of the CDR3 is TGTGCCAGCAGCCCCGAAGGAAAGGCAAACACCATATATTTT. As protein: CASSPEGKANTIYF.